This T cell receptor (beta chain) was found in a study of cytomegalovirus exposure and HLA in healthy donors (dated by TCRdb to the late 2010s). Regarding the complete study: According to an earlier analysis of several hundred of the donors, roughly 180 million T cells yielded 95 million to 140 million unique TCR beta sequences and about 300 Gb of sequence data. In a later genetic analysis, genome-wide SNP genotypes for about 55% of the roughly 670 donors were used, and that subset was treated as a discovery cohort. Across some 400 genotyped donors of the cohort, an average of about 240,000 unique TCR beta nucleotide sequences per donor were sequenced, and around 20% of those sequences were non-productive. A later analysis re-examined previously published TCR beta repertoires from just over 650 donors and added high-resolution HLA genotyping to investigate patterns of TCR occurrence. Among the approximately 400 genotyped donors, roughly 80% belonged to the genetic ancestry cluster associated with self-reported Caucasian donors. Typing coverage differed by locus: A, B, C, DRB1 and DQB1 were typed in about 629-630 donors, DQA1 in about 510, DPA1 in nearly 610, and DPB1 in 450 to 490. An earlier analysis of several hundred of the donors applied high-throughput TCR beta sequencing to assess whether each TCR beta V gene segment acted as functional or pseudogenic. Along with the 666-subject first cohort, a separate validation cohort of over a hundred different subjects was used. Rather than using new phenotypic data, the later analysis identified candidate immune exposures from TCR beta sequences and from how often those sequences occurred across donors. The study profiled the T cell repertoires of about 720 subjects by immunosequencing and related them to cytomegalovirus serostatus. To predict cytomegalovirus infection status, the study brought together high-throughput TCR immunosequencing, statistical association of individual TCRs with disease status, and machine learning. Class I and class II HLA loci were covered by the typing at four-digit resolution. Every repertoire in the discovery cohort had been generated on one and the same sequencing platform. Donor age, sex, ethnicity and CMV serostatus were collected together with the repertoire data. Approximately 300 gigabases of sequencing data and 70 million to 95 million unique TCR sequences made up an early release that covered approximately 620 HLA-typed donors. Roughly five DR-DQ haplotypes were handled as single units for association and clustering, since linkage in the cohort was strong. The study was designed to test whether signatures of past pathogen exposure could be identified by cataloging public T cell receptors. General study outcomes and caveats: In a later genetic analysis, fewer N-insertions in productive TCRs were reported among donors in an Asian-associated ancestry cluster than the roughly 710-donor mean. A later analysis found that HLA-associated TCR beta chains were more clonally expanded and had lower generation probabilities than equally common non-associated chains. Because some donors lacked HLA typing at each locus, the association tests relied only on the typed subset. A few of the identified cytomegalovirus-associated TCR beta chains were confirmed in vitro to be specific for cytomegalovirus antigens. The classifier was reported to diagnose cytomegalovirus status with high specificity and sensitivity in both the original and validation cohorts. At a false discovery rate of 0.05, a later analysis linked 15,000 to 20,000 TCR beta sequences to specific HLA alleles. This cohort had only TCR beta chains sequenced, and the lack of alpha or paired-chain data limited which features could be detected. A later analysis found that most CMV-associated TCR beta chains appeared HLA-restricted, with HLA associations seemingly driven largely by CMV exposure. In an earlier analysis of about 600 of the donors, most TCR beta V segments appeared in productive rearrangements about 87% or about 30% of the time, broadly matching IMGT annotations. In the study, around 150 TCR beta chains were listed as associated with cytomegalovirus. Most TCR sequences were observed very rarely across donors, whereas some public TCRs were present in many individuals. The presence/absence analyses assumed that sequencing depth was roughly uniform across donors, and that assumption may not be true. A group of highly shared sequence variants was considered likely to be a technical artifact of the sequencing pipeline. Immune exposure information for the cohort was limited to CMV serostatus. The earlier analysis of fewer than 750 of the donors excluded fewer than 20 rarely observed V segments, including chromosome 9 orphons, because counts were too low. A later analysis reported that several top co-occurrence clusters appeared linked to parvovirus B19, influenza, CMV and Epstein-Barr virus. A further reported finding was that TCR beta sequences accurately predicted the HLA-A and HLA-B alleles for most subjects in the first cohort. Correlated functional status among segregating V segments might be attributable to linkage disequilibrium, but an unknown experimental factor could not be ruled out. Some IMGT-functional V segments, including TRBV6-2 and TRBV6-3, could not be distinguished by the 87-base-pair reads and were therefore excluded. It was suggested by the authors that the approach could potentially be generalized to other disease states and immunological phenotypes. V-gene and J-gene trimming of TCR beta chains was associated with a missense DCLRE1C variant in a later genetic analysis, and the association was replicated in an independent cohort. According to a later analysis, TCR association rates differed among HLA loci, with DRB1 alleles showing the most associated TCRs and HLA-C alleles showing the fewest. When HLA alleles, especially DR and DQ, strongly co-occurred, TCR associations were difficult to assign to individual alleles.

Preparation of the library involved the immunoSEQ multiplex PCR assay. A mixture of 60 forward primers for TCR Vbeta segments and 13 reverse primers for TCR Jbeta segments was used in the multiplex PCR. The CDR3 region of rearranged TCR beta genes was amplified from genomic DNA with a multiplex PCR assay. Amplified TCR beta libraries were sequenced as 87-base-pair reads on the Illumina HiSeq System. The paper's data handling went like this. In a later analysis, tens of millions of unique TCR beta chains were counted across the roughly 700 repertoires, and approximately 11 million of these chains were shared by at least two donors. A nearest-neighbor algorithm error-corrected the raw reads and collapsed the reads into unique sequences, merging closely related sequences to remove PCR and sequencing errors. CDR3 sequences were aligned to IMGT reference sequences to assign V, D and J gene segments. For a sequence to be retained, a match of at least six nucleotides was required to both a V gene segment and a J gene segment. A rearrangement counted as productive if the CDR3 had no stop codons and remained in frame with V and J, and every other rearrangement counted as non-productive. Following IMGT convention, CDR3 was defined as the stretch from the second conserved V-encoded cysteine up to the conserved J-encoded phenylalanine. In an earlier analysis of more than 550 of the donors, sequences lacking an unambiguous match to a single V gene segment were excluded. An earlier analysis of 500 to 600 of the donors classified V segments as functional when productive rearrangements were above 56.7% and as segregating when the standard deviation between donors was above 5%. To diagnose cytomegalovirus status from the catalog of TCR beta chain sequences, a statistical classification framework was built. In a later analysis, TCR nucleotide sequences were compared against IMGT/GENE-DB human TR gene sequences so that V and J genes could be assigned. The TCRdist pipeline was used in a later analysis to assign CDR3 sequences and most-parsimonious VDJ recombination scenarios. In a later analysis, every TCR beta chain was defined by the combination of its CDR3 amino acid sequence and its V-gene family, and reads without a unique V-gene family were dropped. In a later analysis, a few hundred highly shared, low-generation-probability nucleotide sequences were removed to address suspected cross-contamination and a sequencing artifact. In a later analysis, a clonal expansion index was calculated for each public chain from normalized within-repertoire ranks of inferred template counts. A later analysis computed generation probabilities with a VDJ recombination model fitted to out-of-frame rearrangements, and checked the results against IGoR. A later analysis scored TCR-TCR, TCR-HLA and TCR-CMV co-occurrence with hypergeometric tests, applying a repertoire-size bias correction to TCR pairs. A later analysis estimated false discovery rates by permuting HLA or CMV assignments 20 times. In a later analysis, co-occurring TCRs were grouped using DBSCAN, and TCRdist sequence similarity was added for clustering within HLA-allele-positive subsets. For co-occurrence clustering, repertoires with fewer than 30,000 or more than 120,000 public chains were excluded, along with five repertoires with anomalous nucleotide sharing. TCRdb holds this immuneACCESS table with in-frame rearrangements only. Some clones are missing; in checked studies, unresolved V genes explain under half, and the rest has no known cause. That table furnishes V, J and clone size, whereas the DNA furnished D and trimming. The sample profile shows roughly 190,000 clones; 79% of them were found once. The ten largest clones represent approximately 1.4% of the sample.

CDR1 and CDR2 (MGHRA, YSYEKL) derive from the germline V gene. V and J are truncated by 1 base and 3 bases respectively, leaving an intervening sequence of 13 bases. The CDR3 numbers 15 residues from cysteine through phenylalanine. CDR3 DNA is the only sequence kept; it has 45 bases, read in frame from the first base. The cohort consisted of hundreds of healthy bone marrow donors. At the time of sampling, all cohort members were nominally healthy, though unrecorded immune exposures were likely present. The donor was CMV seropositive and was included in the group of approximately 300 seropositive cohort members. Every donor gave a peripheral blood sample, and the peripheral blood mononuclear cells from that sample were used for TCR beta sequencing. The Qiagen DNeasy Blood Extraction Kit was used to extract genomic DNA from the blood cell samples. Comment on this clone: Its antigen is still unknown. There are no base qualities to consult, and no much larger clone falls within one base.

Sequenced sample: PBMCs. The sequence links TRBV4-1 to TRBJ2-7, with TRBD1 as a weak D call on 6 bases. This clonotype was obtained from a girl aged 5-17 years in good health and CMV-seropositive. The CDR3 region: CASSQGTAGFYEQYF. In nucleotides, the sequence is TGCGCCAGCAGCCAAGGGACAGCCGGCTTCTACGAGCAGTACTTC.